Presented here are 27 T cell receptor beta chains from one specimen sequenced in a study of cytomegalovirus exposure and HLA in healthy donors. PCR involved 60 Vbeta and 13 Jbeta primers. Clones were sequenced by immunoSEQ multiplex PCR, and TCRdb holds only the in-frame ones, with some missing. The sample yields 100,000 or so clones, about four fifths seen once. Input material: PBMCs. These receptors were taken from a man between 35 and 55 years old in good health and CMV-seronegative.

The count of this clone is one. The chain is built from TRBV7-9 and TRBJ2-5; 7 nucleotides line up with TRBD2. CDR3 length equals 14 residues. V gave up 4 bases and J gave up 1 base; unmatched junction bases: 3. CDR1 SEHNR and CDR2 FQNEAQ come from the germline V gene (reference sequence). The CDR3 DNA is TGTGCCAGCAGCTCACCGGGAGGCCAAGAGACCCAGTACTTC. The encoded protein is CASSSPGGQETQYF.

The V and J genes are TRBV10-3 and TRBJ1-3; D gene unclear. Between the trimmed V and J ends, which lost 3 bases and 4 bases, there was a span of 16 bases. Germline V gene sequence: CDR1 ENHRY, CDR2 SYGVKD. The CDR3 length is 16 residues. The chain's CDR3 is CAISEQTRGKGNTIYF. The CDR3 DNA reads as TGTGCCATCAGTGAACAAACCCGGGGAAAGGGAAACACCATATATTTT.

The chain has TRBV5-1 and TRBJ1-4; D unclear. Germline V gene data show CDR1 as SGHRS and CDR2 as YFSETQ. Trimming cost V 1 base and J 2 bases, with 12 bases left between them. There are 16 residues in the CDR3. In DNA, the CDR3 is TGCGCCAGCAGCTTGTTGGCCCGAGGCACTAATGAAAAACTGTTTTTT. It codes for CASSLLARGTNEKLFF.

The chain links TRBV5-4 to TRBJ1-1; the match to TRBD1 covers 7 bases. This CDR3 region has 14 residues. V lost 0 bases and J lost 10; bases outside the gene matches: 9. Germline CDR1 and CDR2: SGHNT and YYREEE (reference sequence). Here the CDR3 DNA reads TGTGCCAGCAGCTTGGCGCAGAGACAGGGCGCAGCTTTCTTT. Residues: CASSLAQRQGAAFF. Variable domain in full (rest from reference TRBV5-4 and TRBJ1-1): ETGVTQSPTHLIKTRGQQVTLRCSSQSGHNTVSWYQQALGQGPQFIFQYYREEENGRGNFPPRFSGLQFPNYSSELNVNALELDDSALYLCASSLAQRQGAAFFGQGTRLTVV.

The genes are TRBV5-1 and TRBJ1-4; 11 bases line up with TRBD1. CDR3 length: 17 residues. Per the germline V gene, CDR1 is SGHRS and CDR2 is YFSETQ. The trim removed 1 base at V and 0 bases at J, leaving 2 bases unmatched. CDR3 sequence (DNA): TGCGCCAGCAGCTTGATGGGACAGGGGGCAACTAATGAAAAACTGTTTTTT. This translates into CASSLMGQGATNEKLFF.

The chain uses TRBV5-1 and TRBJ2-3; 9 nucleotides agree with TRBD1. Unmatched junction bases numbered 17, after V lost 6 bases and J lost 6 bases. Germline V gene lookup returns CDR1 SGHRS and CDR2 YFSETQ. The CDR3 is made up of 17 amino acids. DNA of the CDR3: TGCGCCAGCACCGCCGGGACAGGGTTGTATGGTCTTGATACGCAGTATTTT. The encoded protein is CASTAGTGLYGLDTQYF.

The chain uses TRBV6-5 and TRBJ1-1, with 9 bases matching TRBD1. The CDR3 runs 14 residues. V shed 4 bases, J shed 4 bases, and the junction held 4 bases outside the gene matches. Germline V gives CDR1 MNHEY, CDR2 SVGAGI. CDR3 DNA: TGTGCCAGCAGTTCCGACAGGGGGGTCACTGAAGCTTTCTTT. It translates to CASSSDRGVTEAFF.

The V and J genes are TRBV4-2 and TRBJ2-5, with TRBD2 matching 12 bases. Losses at the gene ends were 2 bases for V and 5 bases for J; bases not matched to a gene: 6. Germline CDR1 reads LGHNA; CDR2 reads YNFKEQ. This CDR3 contains 16 residues. Here the CDR3 DNA reads TGTGCCAGCAGCCAAAGACTAGCGGGGGACACGGAGACCCAGTACTTC. Residues: CASSQRLAGDTETQYF.

The rearrangement joins TRBV19 to TRBJ2-2; 8 nucleotides align to TRBD2. V shed 3 bases and J 3 bases; nucleotides not matched to a gene: 6. The CDR3 spans 16 residues. Germline lookup yields CDR1 LNHDA and CDR2 SQIVND (reference sequence). CDR3 loop: CASSMTREVDTGELFF. DNA of the CDR3: TGTGCCAGTAGTATGACGCGGGAGGTCGACACCGGGGAGCTGTTTTTT.

This clone was counted once. This chain links TRBV6-5 with TRBJ2-4, with D hard to call. The CDR3 runs 16 residues. CDR1 and CDR2 from the germline V gene are MNHEY and SVGAGI. Trimming took 0 bases from V and 0 from J, leaving 9 bases between them. CDR3 sequence reads: CASSYSIILAKNIQYF. As DNA, the CDR3 is TGTGCCAGCAGTTACTCGATAATACTAGCCAAAAACATTCAGTACTTC.

This clone was seen only a few times. This chain uses TRBV28 with TRBJ1-3; the D gene is possibly TRBD1 (5 bases). V dropped 8 bases and J dropped 1 base, with 15 bases sitting between them. The CDR3 is 15 amino acids. Germline values: CDR1 MDHEN, CDR2 SYDVKM. The CDR3 DNA sequence: TGTGCCAGCGGAACCACAGGATTTTCTGGAAACACCATATATTTT. Amino acids: CASGTTGFSGNTIYF.

The genes are TRBV4-3 and TRBJ1-2; D is possibly TRBD1 (6 bases). The CDR3 is made up of 14 amino acids. Deletions cut 3 bases from V and 0 bases from J, with 8 bases between. CDR1 LGHNA and CDR2 YSLEER come from the germline V gene. CDR3 sequence reads: CASSHRDTNYGYTF. In DNA form, the CDR3 reads TGCGCCAGCAGCCACAGGGACACTAACTATGGCTACACCTTC.

This clone has a single count. V and J are TRBV6-5 and TRBJ2-7; possible D gene TRBD2, 6 bases. The germline V gene encodes CDR1 MNHEY and CDR2 SVGAGI. CDR3 size: 14 residues. Deletions cut 2 bases from V and 6 bases from J, with 14 bases between. CDR3 sequence (DNA): TGTGCCAGCAGTTACGGATCCAGCGGGCTCGAGCAGTACTTC. Translated: CASSYGSSGLEQYF.

This chain joins TRBV9 and TRBJ2-2; unclear D gene. Germline-derived CDR1 and CDR2 are SGDLS and YYNGEE. V shed 0 bases and J shed 2 bases, with 8 bases lying between them. The CDR3 spans 15 residues. CDR3 protein: CASSVERHNTGELFF. The CDR3 DNA follows: TGTGCCAGCAGCGTAGAGCGTCATAACACCGGGGAGCTGTTTTTT.

The J gene is TRBJ1-4, the V gene TRBV7-9, with TRBD1 as a possible D gene (6 bases). Germline V gene sequence: CDR1 SEHNR, CDR2 FQNEAQ (reference sequence). The length of the CDR3 is 15 residues. The ends were cut back, 4 bases at V and 7 bases at J, with 16 bases in the middle. Written as DNA, the CDR3 is TGTGCCAGCAGCTCCGGACAGACTGCTAGTGAAAAACTGTTTTTT. This encodes CASSSGQTASEKLFF.

The J gene is TRBJ2-7, the V gene TRBV30; 7 bases are shared with TRBD2. Germline V gives CDR1 GTSNPN, CDR2 SVGIG (reference sequence). This CDR3 comprises 15 residues. V was clipped by 4 bases and J by 3 bases; unmatched bases: 12. CDR3 nucleotides: TGTGCCTGGACCCGAGAGCCTAGCGGAAACTACGAGCAGTACTTC. Encoded protein: CAWTREPSGNYEQYF.

This chain connects TRBV4-1 to TRBJ1-5; D is possibly TRBD1 (5 bases). The germline V and J ends were trimmed by 4 bases and 0 bases, with 16 bases remaining between them. The germline gives CDR1 MGHRA, CDR2 YSYEKL. CDR3 length: 17 residues. Written as DNA, the CDR3 is TGCGCCAGCAGCCCAACTGGGGCCAGAGATAGCAATCAGCCCCAGCATTTT. Translated, it gives CASSPTGARDSNQPQHF.

This chain links TRBV18 with TRBJ1-1; D is ambiguous. The V and J ends lost 3 bases and 1 base respectively, with 12 bases between them. The CDR3 runs to 15 residues. The germline V gene has CDR1 KGHSH and CDR2 LQKENI. The CDR3 region is CASSPSTRENTEAFF. The DNA of the CDR3 is TGTGCCAGCTCACCGAGCACACGGGAGAACACTGAAGCTTTCTTT.

The V call is TRBV10-2, the J call TRBJ2-2; 7 bases are shared with TRBD2. CDR3 length equals 14 residues. Germline V lookup: CDR1 WSHSY, CDR2 SAAADI. The V gene end was trimmed by 6 bases and the J gene end by 2 bases; junction bases not matched to a gene: 3. In DNA form, the CDR3 reads TGCGCCAGCAGGCTAGCGGTAAACACCGGGGAGCTGTTTTTT. As protein: CASRLAVNTGELFF.

This clone showed up just once. The rearrangement uses TRBV18 and TRBJ2-2; D remains ambiguous. This CDR3 has 17 amino acids. The V end was cut by 1 base, the J end by 0 bases, with 12 bases between. Germline loops: CDR1 KGHSH, CDR2 LQKENI. The CDR3, as DNA: TGTGCCAGCTCACCACGAATGGGCCAGACGAACACCGGGGAGCTGTTTTTT. Translated, it gives CASSPRMGQTNTGELFF.

The chain links TRBV27 to TRBJ2-7; 8 positions match TRBD1. Germline V gene sequence: CDR1 MNHEY, CDR2 SMNVEV (reference sequence). CDR3 length: 14 amino acids. V gave up 5 bases and J gave up 4 bases; unmatched junction bases: 7. CDR3 in amino acids: CASSPRTGIYEQYF. CDR3 DNA: TGTGCCAGCAGTCCCCGGACAGGGATATACGAGCAGTACTTC.

The V call is TRBV5-4, the J call TRBJ1-1, with D possibly TRBD1 on 6 matching bases. The CDR3 contains 11 residues. Trimming shortened V by 10 bases and J by 8 bases, and 15 bases separated the two germline ends. Germline CDR1 reads SGHNT; CDR2 reads YYREEE (reference sequence). The CDR3 here is CASVSGGEAFF. The CDR3 bases are TGTGCCTCCGTATCGGGGGGCGAAGCTTTCTTT. The full variable domain, with the rest looked up from reference TRBV5-4 and TRBJ1-1, is ETGVTQSPTHLIKTRGQQVTLRCSSQSGHNTVSWYQQALGQGPQFIFQYYREEENGRGNFPPRFSGLQFPNYSSELNVNALELDDSALYLCASVSGGEAFFGQGTRLTVV.

The rearrangement uses TRBV10-3 and TRBJ1-2; TRBD1 agrees at 7 bases. Per germline, CDR1 ENHRY and CDR2 SYGVKD. Trimming cost V 4 bases and J 7 bases; bases outside gene matches: 9. The CDR3 has 14 amino acids. The CDR3 protein is CAISGARQGGGYTF. CDR3 nucleotide sequence: TGTGCCATCAGTGGGGCGCGGCAGGGGGGTGGCTACACCTTC.

A word on this clone: The junction departs from germline at one end; a sequencing error may be responsible. The V call is TRBV19, the J call TRBJ1-5; unclear D gene. The CDR3 consists of 16 residues. Per the germline V gene, CDR1 is LNHDA and CDR2 is SQIVND (reference sequence). The CDR3 loop reads CASRIDLVESNQPQHF. The CDR3 DNA reads as TGTGCCAGTAGAATAGATTTAGTTGAAAGCAATCAGCCCCAGCATTTT. Combining the CDR3 with reference TRBV19 and TRBJ1-5 gives the whole variable domain DGGITQSPKYLFRKEGQNVTLSCEQNLNHDAMYWYRQDPGQGLRLIYYSQIVNDFQKGDIAEGYSVSREKKESFPLTVTSAQKNPTAFYLCASRIDLVESNQPQHFGDGTRLSIL.

The chain carries TRBV29-1 and TRBJ1-1; D uncertain. Germline V gene data show CDR1 as SQVTM and CDR2 as ANQGSEA. V dropped 1 base and J dropped 0 bases, with 3 bases sitting between them. The CDR3 consists of 12 residues. CDR3 residues: CSVEGLNTEAFF. The CDR3 DNA follows: TGCAGCGTTGAAGGGCTGAACACTGAAGCTTTCTTT.

This clone was counted between two and nine times. The J gene is TRBJ2-5, the V gene TRBV5-4; perhaps TRBD1 as D (5 bases). V shed 3 bases and J shed 0 bases, with 9 bases lying between them. CDR3 length: 14 amino acids. Germline-derived CDR1 and CDR2 are SGHNT and YYREEE (reference sequence). The CDR3 spells CASSSRGDQETQYF. The CDR3, as DNA: TGTGCCAGCAGCTCAAGGGGCGACCAAGAGACCCAGTACTTC.

CDR3 amino acids: CASSVGHRENEQFF. As DNA, the CDR3 is TGTGCCAGCAGCGTAGGTCACCGGGAGAATGAGCAGTTCTTC. This chain joins TRBV9 and TRBJ2-1, with D possibly matching TRBD2 (6 bases). CDR1 and CDR2 from the germline V gene are SGDLS and YYNGEE. Trimming took off 0 bases at V and 7 bases at J, with 11 bases between the two ends. The CDR3 is made up of 14 amino acids. The full variable domain, its missing parts supplied by reference TRBV9 and TRBJ2-1, is DSGVTQTPKHLITATGQRVTLRCSPRSGDLSVYWYQQSLDQGLQFLIQYYNGEERAKGNILERFSAQQFPDLHSELNLSSLELGDSALYFCASSVGHRENEQFFGPGTRLTVL.